Below are 27 T cell receptor beta chains sequenced from a single sample in a study of cytomegalovirus exposure and HLA in healthy donors. PCR primers comprised 60 Vbeta and 13 Jbeta primers. The protocol was immunoSEQ multiplex PCR, while the TCRdb copy is restricted to in-frame clones and leaves out a portion. There are roughly 230,000 clones in the sample; over 75% occur only once, and under 0.6% lies in the top ten. The sequencing sample was made of PBMCs. These receptor sequences come from a boy aged 5-17 years in good health and CMV-seronegative.

The chain carries TRBV7-9 and TRBJ1-3, with D possibly matching TRBD1 (6 bases). Germline values: CDR1 SEHNR, CDR2 FQNEAQ (reference sequence). Between the trimmed V and J ends, which lost 4 bases and 0 bases, there was a span of 13 bases. CDR3 length: 16 amino acids. The CDR3 coding sequence is TGTGCCAGCAGCTGGGTGGACAGAGACTCTGGAAACACCATATATTTT. It translates to CASSWVDRDSGNTIYF.

The rearrangement joins TRBV7-8 to TRBJ1-4; possibly TRBD1 for D (5 bases). CDR3 length equals 15 residues. The ends were cut back, 7 bases at V and 6 bases at J, with 18 bases in the middle. Germline V gene data show CDR1 as SGHVS and CDR2 as FQNEAQ. The CDR3 DNA sequence: TGTGCCAGCACCTATCGGGGGGAACTGGATGAAAAACTGTTTTTT. Residues: CASTYRGELDEKLFF.

The chain is built from TRBV7-2 and TRBJ1-4, with a tentative D call TRBD1 (6 bases). The germline gives CDR1 SGHTA, CDR2 FQGNSA. The V and J ends lost 5 bases and 0 bases respectively, with 10 bases between them. This CDR3 spans 15 amino acids. CDR3 loop: CASSGQYATNEKLFF. In nucleotides, the CDR3 is TGTGCCAGCAGCGGACAGTATGCAACTAATGAAAAACTGTTTTTT.

This clone has a single count. The gene calls are TRBV5-4 and TRBJ1-2, with D unresolved. Trimming removed 2 bases at V and 0 bases at J, with 11 bases between. CDR1 and CDR2 from the germline V gene are SGHNT and YYREEE (reference sequence). This CDR3 region has 15 residues. DNA of the CDR3: TGTGCCAGCAGCTTTGAGGGCCGAGCTAACTATGGCTACACCTTC. The encoded protein is CASSFEGRANYGYTF.

This clone came up once. The chain couples TRBV14 to TRBJ2-5; D may be TRBD1 (6 bases). Germline values: CDR1 SGHDN, CDR2 FVKESK. The CDR3 loop spans 14 amino acids. The V and J ends lost 1 base and 5 bases respectively, with 11 bases between them. CDR3 loop: CASSQAGVWETQYF. The CDR3 bases are TGTGCCAGCAGCCAAGCAGGGGTCTGGGAGACCCAGTACTTC.

The V gene is TRBV10-3, the J gene TRBJ2-1, with a possible D match to TRBD2 (5 bases). CDR1 ENHRY and CDR2 SYGVKD come from the germline V gene. This CDR3 is built from 15 residues. The V end lost 3 bases, the J end lost 4 bases, and 13 bases lay between the germline ends. The CDR3 region is CAISDELEPYNEQFF. The DNA of the CDR3 is TGTGCCATCAGTGATGAACTAGAGCCGTACAATGAGCAGTTCTTC.

This rearrangement joins TRBV19 to TRBJ2-7; 11 nucleotides match TRBD1. The CDR3 length is 16 residues. In germline, CDR1 is LNHDA, CDR2 SQIVND (reference sequence). The V and J ends lost 3 bases and 2 bases, in that order; junction bases with no gene match: 6. CDR3 DNA sequence: TGTGCCAGTAGTATTCACCCGGGACAGGGGGCCTACGAGCAGTACTTC. The encoded protein is CASSIHPGQGAYEQYF.

The rearrangement joins TRBV19 to TRBJ1-4, with D unclear. CDR1 is LNHDA, CDR2 SQIVND, per germline (reference sequence). V was trimmed by 4 bases and J by 0 bases, leaving 6 bases between them. This CDR3 has 14 amino acids. This CDR3 reads CASSNRATNEKLFF. The CDR3 DNA follows: TGTGCCAGTAGTAACAGAGCAACTAATGAAAAACTGTTTTTT.

CDR3 residues: CASSLEFGGDSYEQYF. CDR3 DNA: TGTGCCAGCAGCTTGGAATTTGGGGGGGACTCCTACGAGCAGTACTTC. This chain connects TRBV5-6 to TRBJ2-7, with 7 bases aligning to TRBD2. The V segment lost 0 bases and the J segment 0 bases; nucleotides outside the gene matches: 6. The germline V gene has CDR1 SGHDT and CDR2 YYEEEE. The CDR3 is 16 amino acids. Full variable domain (outside the CDR3, taken from reference TRBV5-6 and TRBJ2-7): DAGVTQSPTHLIKTRGQQVTLRCSPKSGHDTVSWYQQALGQGPQFIFQYYEEEERQRGNFPDRFSGHQFPNYSSELNVNALLLGDSALYLCASSLEFGGDSYEQYFGPGTRLTVT.

CDR3 in DNA: TGTGCCAGCACCGAACGACTAGCGGTCATCAATGAGCAGTTCTTC. It specifies CASTERLAVINEQFF. The rearrangement joins TRBV2 to TRBJ2-1, with TRBD2 identical over 9 bases. The CDR3 runs to 15 residues. Germline CDR1 is SNHLY and CDR2 is FYNNEI. V lost 7 bases to trimming and J lost 6 bases; unmatched junction nucleotides: 10.

V gene TRBV5-4 combines with J gene TRBJ1-1; the match to TRBD1 covers 7 bases. V lost 1 base to trimming and J lost 4 bases; unmatched junction nucleotides: 4. The V gene's germline CDR1 is SGHNT and CDR2 YYREEE (reference sequence). CDR3 length: 14 residues. CDR3 loop: CASSLKGAVTEAFF. CDR3 coding DNA: TGTGCCAGCAGCTTGAAGGGGGCTGTCACTGAAGCTTTCTTT.

The V and J genes are TRBV5-6 and TRBJ2-5; TRBD1 matches 8 bases. Germline trimming cut 4 bases from V and 2 bases from J; bases unmatched to any gene: 1. The CDR3 totals 13 residues. The germline V gene encodes CDR1 SGHDT and CDR2 YYEEEE. CDR3 DNA sequence: TGTGCCAGCAGCCGGGACAGGCAAGAGACCCAGTACTTC. Protein product: CASSRDRQETQYF.

This rearrangement joins TRBV29-1 to TRBJ1-1; 10 bases fit TRBD1. This CDR3 is built from 13 residues. Germline CDR1 and CDR2: SQVTM and ANQGSEA. The J segment lost 4 bases and the V segment lost 6 bases, leaving 5 bases of the junction unmatched. The DNA of the CDR3 is TGCAGCGTCGGCTGGACAGGGGGCACTGAAGCTTTCTTT. Protein product: CSVGWTGGTEAFF.

The chain couples TRBV10-3 to TRBJ2-1; 10 bases line up with TRBD2. This CDR3 has 20 residues. The junction had 18 bases not matched to a gene; V was cut back by 7 bases and J by 0 bases. CDR1 and CDR2 from the germline V gene are ENHRY and SYGVKD. The CDR3 region has the DNA TGTGCCATCAACGGGAACGGGTCGATTAGCGGGAGGCGCTCCTACAATGAGCAGTTCTTC. It specifies CAINGNGSISGRRSYNEQFF.

This chain uses TRBV7-3 with TRBJ2-1; TRBD1 matches at 10 bases. This CDR3 is 16 amino acids long. Germline V gene sequence: CDR1 SGHTA, CDR2 FQGTGA. J gave up 9 bases and V 5 bases, and 13 bases lay outside the gene matches. The CDR3 reads CASSPPGTGAFGEQFF. CDR3 coding DNA: TGTGCCAGCAGCCCCCCCGGGACAGGGGCTTTTGGTGAGCAGTTCTTC.

The CDR3 is CASSEGGGAFSYEQYF. The CDR3, as DNA: TGTGCCAGCAGTGAAGGAGGGGGGGCCTTCTCCTACGAGCAGTACTTC. The chain combines TRBV6-1 with TRBJ2-7, with D tentatively TRBD2 (7 bases). CDR1 and CDR2 from the germline V gene are MNHNS and SASEGT. The ends were cut back, 1 base at V and 0 bases at J, with 13 bases in the middle. The CDR3 consists of 16 residues.

The CDR3 DNA reads TGTGCCAGCAGCCCTACCGCTGGCGAGCAGTACTTC. Amino acid sequence: CASSPTAGEQYF. The gene calls are TRBV7-3 and TRBJ2-7; D uncertain. Trimming stripped 5 bases from V and 6 bases from J, with 11 bases between. The length of the CDR3 is 12 residues. Germline CDR1 is SGHTA and CDR2 is FQGTGA.

The rearrangement joins TRBV7-2 to TRBJ1-2; 11 bases align to TRBD1. Germline assignment: CDR1 SGHTA and CDR2 FQGNSA. The J segment lost 7 bases and the V segment lost 5 bases, leaving 6 bases of the junction unmatched. The length of the CDR3 is 14 residues. The CDR3 loop reads CASSPTDRGRGYTF. CDR3 bases: TGTGCCAGCAGCCCTACGGACAGGGGGCGTGGCTACACCTTC.

CDR3: CASSRGAGVDEKLFF. The DNA of the CDR3 is TGCGCCAGCAGCCGGGGGGCGGGGGTGGATGAAAAACTGTTTTTT. The chain combines TRBV4-1 with TRBJ1-4; tentative D call: TRBD1 (6 bases). V gave up 4 bases and J gave up 6 bases, with 15 bases separating them. This CDR3 has 15 residues. Germline lookup yields CDR1 MGHRA and CDR2 YSYEKL.

This clone was detected only once. The rearrangement uses TRBV10-3 and TRBJ1-2; 10 bases agree with TRBD1. The germline gives CDR1 ENHRY, CDR2 SYGVKD. The CDR3 loop spans 14 amino acids. J lost 3 bases, V lost 5 bases, and 3 bases had no gene match. CDR3: CAISPGTGDYGYTF. CDR3 DNA: TGTGCCATCAGTCCTGGGACAGGGGACTATGGCTACACCTTC.

This clone was seen a single time. The chain joins TRBV5-1 to TRBJ2-1, with 9 bases fitting TRBD2. Germline V gene data show CDR1 as SGHRS and CDR2 as YFSETQ. CDR3 length equals 15 residues. With 2 bases clipped from V and 6 bases from J, the junction kept 6 bases outside the gene matches. The CDR3 DNA sequence: TGCGCCAGCAGCTTCAGGCGGGAGGGCTCCAATGAGCAGTTCTTC. Translation gives CASSFRREGSNEQFF.

This clone turned up a few times. In the same sample, other DNA sequences code for this CDR3. The chain employs TRBV5-1 and TRBJ2-3; 12 bases map to TRBD2. The CDR3 length is 16 residues. With 4 bases clipped from V and 6 bases from J, the junction kept 9 bases outside the gene matches. CDR1 is SGHRS, CDR2 YFSETQ, per germline. The CDR3 DNA sequence: TGCGCCAGCAGCCTAAGACTAGCGGGGGCCACGGATACGCAGTATTTT. Translation gives CASSLRLAGATDTQYF. The full variable domain, with the rest looked up from reference TRBV5-1 and TRBJ2-3, is KAGVTQTPRYLIKTRGQQVTLSCSPISGHRSVSWYQQTPGQGLQFLFEYFSETQRNKGNFPGRFSGRQFSNSRSEMNVSTLELGDSALYLCASSLRLAGATDTQYFGPGTRLTVL.

CDR3 sequence: CASSESIQPQHF. The CDR3 DNA reads as TGTGCCAGCAGTGAATCCATCCAGCCCCAGCATTTT. V usage is TRBV2 and J usage is TRBJ1-5, with unresolved D. Trimming took off 2 bases at V and 7 bases at J, with 6 bases between the two ends. Germline-derived CDR1 and CDR2 are SNHLY and FYNNEI. The CDR3 runs 12 residues.

The V gene is TRBV7-9, the J gene TRBJ2-7; 8 nucleotides line up with TRBD1. CDR3 length: 14 residues. Trimming took 5 bases from V and 6 from J; bases not matched to a gene: 9. Looked up from germline, CDR1 is SEHNR and CDR2 is FQNEAQ (reference sequence). This CDR3 reads CASSPQTGEREQYF. The CDR3 DNA reads TGTGCCAGCAGCCCGCAGACAGGGGAACGCGAGCAGTACTTC.

This clone is a singleton in its sample. J is TRBJ2-1 and V is TRBV5-5; D is uncertain. The CDR3 extends over 16 amino acids. CDR1 is SGHKS and CDR2 is YYEKEE in the germline V gene (reference sequence). V lost 0 bases, J lost 0 bases, and 10 bases lay in between. CDR3 nucleotide sequence: TGTGCCAGCAGCTTGGGAGTTGAGAGCTCCTACAATGAGCAGTTCTTC. Its translation: CASSLGVESSYNEQFF.

This clone was picked up one time. V usage is TRBV2 and J usage is TRBJ2-5; tentative D call: TRBD2 (5 bases). TRBJ2-7 matches the DNA end more closely, so the J call is doubtful. This CDR3 comprises 14 residues. Germline CDR1 reads SNHLY; CDR2 reads FYNNEI. The CDR3 loop is CASSDGGPRYEQYF. The CDR3 DNA is TGTGCCAGCAGTGACGGCGGGCCCCGGTACGAGCAGTACTTC.

CDR3: CASSKLWGLNSYEQYF. The CDR3 DNA sequence: TGTGCCAGCAGCAAGCTTTGGGGACTCAACTCCTACGAGCAGTACTTC. J is TRBJ2-7 and V is TRBV11-1; D possibly corresponds to TRBD2 (6 bases). The germline CDR1 and CDR2 sequences are SGHAT and FQDESV (reference sequence). The CDR3 has 16 amino acids. Trimming cost V 5 bases and J 0 bases, with 17 bases left between them.